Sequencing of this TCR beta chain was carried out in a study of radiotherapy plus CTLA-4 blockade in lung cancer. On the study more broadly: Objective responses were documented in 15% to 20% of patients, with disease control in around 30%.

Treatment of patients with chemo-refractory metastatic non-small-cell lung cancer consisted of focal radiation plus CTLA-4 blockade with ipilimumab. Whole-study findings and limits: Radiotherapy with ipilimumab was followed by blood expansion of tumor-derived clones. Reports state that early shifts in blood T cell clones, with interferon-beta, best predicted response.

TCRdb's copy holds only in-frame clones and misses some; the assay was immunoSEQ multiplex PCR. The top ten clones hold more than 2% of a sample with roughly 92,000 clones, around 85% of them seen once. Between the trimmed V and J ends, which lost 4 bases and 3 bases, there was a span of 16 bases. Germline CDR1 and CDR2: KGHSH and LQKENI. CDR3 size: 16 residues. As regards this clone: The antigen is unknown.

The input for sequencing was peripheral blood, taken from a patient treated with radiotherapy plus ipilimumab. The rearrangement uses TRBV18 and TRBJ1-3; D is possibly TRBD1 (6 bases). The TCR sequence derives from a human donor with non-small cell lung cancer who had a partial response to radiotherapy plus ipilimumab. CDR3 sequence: CASSQSPGAYGNTIYF. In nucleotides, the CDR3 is TGTGCCAGCTCACAATCACCAGGGGCTTATGGAAACACCATATATTTT.